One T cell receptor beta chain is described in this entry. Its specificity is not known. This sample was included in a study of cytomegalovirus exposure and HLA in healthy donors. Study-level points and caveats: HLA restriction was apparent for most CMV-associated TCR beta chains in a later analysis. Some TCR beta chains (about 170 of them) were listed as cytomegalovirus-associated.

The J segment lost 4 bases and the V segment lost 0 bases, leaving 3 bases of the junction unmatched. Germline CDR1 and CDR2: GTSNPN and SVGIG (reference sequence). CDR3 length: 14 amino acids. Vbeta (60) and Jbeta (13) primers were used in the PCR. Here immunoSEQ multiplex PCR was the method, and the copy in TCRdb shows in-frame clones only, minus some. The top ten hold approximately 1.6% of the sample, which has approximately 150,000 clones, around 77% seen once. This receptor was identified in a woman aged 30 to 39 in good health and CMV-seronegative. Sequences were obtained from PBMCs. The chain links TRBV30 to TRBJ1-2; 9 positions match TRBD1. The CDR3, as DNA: TGTGCCTGGAGTGTACAGGGGGCTCTCTATGGCTACACCTTC. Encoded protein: CAWSVQGALYGYTF.